This TCR beta chain was found in a study of regulatory T cells in long-lasting Graves disease. The authors built TCR beta libraries using iRepertoire HTBI primers and Arm-PCR of CDR3 regions. TCRdb reprocessed the multiplex PCR reads with MiXCR, giving one entry per CDR3 protein. The table has a few hundred thousand distinct CDR3 sequences, about 25% seen once. Time point defined: persistent/refractory GD, antithyroid drugs over 5 years with positive TRAb. TCR sequences were obtained from RNA taken from PBMCs. CDR3 size: 13 residues. Germline CDR1 reads MDHEN; CDR2 reads SYDVKM. The ends were cut back, 7 bases at V and 2 bases at J, with 12 bases in the middle. This clonotype was found many times.

The clonotype was recovered from a female donor with Graves disease. This specimen was peripheral blood mononuclear cells (PBMCs), taken when the disease was refractory, from a patient treated with antithyroid drugs. J is TRBJ2-7 and V is TRBV28, with TRBD2 as a possible D gene (5 bases). The CDR3 protein is CASKSRRTYEQYF. CDR3 bases: TGTGCCAGCAAAAGCAGGAGGACCTACGAGCAGTACTTC.